This TCR beta chain was sequenced during a study of blood T cell repertoires in COVID-19. Background on the study: From T cells, B-cell-depleted T cells, or PBMCs came the material, which was cDNA or gDNA.

CDR1 MNHEY and CDR2 SVGAGI come from the germline V gene. J was trimmed by 5 bases and V by 6 bases; bases with no gene match: 7. This CDR3 contains 14 residues. Data came from immunoSEQ multiplex PCR; TCRdb stores just in-frame clones and leaves some out. The data show a few hundred thousand clones, 90% seen once. The TCR comes from a woman aged 55-69 years with COVID-19, enrolled during active disease. The chain combines TRBV6-5 with TRBJ2-1; TRBD1 matches 7 bases. Sequenced material: peripheral blood. The CDR3 nucleotides read TGTGCCAGCAGCCGGGACAGTTGGGACAATGAGCAGTTCTTC. Its translation is CASSRDSWDNEQFF.